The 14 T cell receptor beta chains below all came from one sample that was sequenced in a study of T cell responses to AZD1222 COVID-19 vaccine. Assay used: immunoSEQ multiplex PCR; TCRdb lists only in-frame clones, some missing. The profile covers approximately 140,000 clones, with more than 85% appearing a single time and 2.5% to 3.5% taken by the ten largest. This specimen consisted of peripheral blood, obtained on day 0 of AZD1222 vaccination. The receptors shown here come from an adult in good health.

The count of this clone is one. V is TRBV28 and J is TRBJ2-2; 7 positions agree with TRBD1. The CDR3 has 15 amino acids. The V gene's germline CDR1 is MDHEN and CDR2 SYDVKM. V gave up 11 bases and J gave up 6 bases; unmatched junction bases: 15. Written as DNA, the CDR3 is TGTGCCCATTCCAAGACAGGGTTAAAGGCCGGGGAGCTGTTTTTT. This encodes CAHSKTGLKAGELFF.

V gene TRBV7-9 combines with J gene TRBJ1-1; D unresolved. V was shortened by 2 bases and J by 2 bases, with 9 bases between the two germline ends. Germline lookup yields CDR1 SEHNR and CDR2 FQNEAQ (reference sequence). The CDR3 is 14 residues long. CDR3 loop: CASSLFQTNTEAFF. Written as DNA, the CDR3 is TGTGCCAGCAGCTTATTCCAGACTAACACTGAAGCTTTCTTT.

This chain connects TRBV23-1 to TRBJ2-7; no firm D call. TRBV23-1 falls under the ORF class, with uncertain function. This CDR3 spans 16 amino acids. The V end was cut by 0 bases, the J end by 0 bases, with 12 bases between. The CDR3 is CASSQSWVPNSYEQYF. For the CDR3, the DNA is TGCGCCAGCAGTCAATCTTGGGTCCCGAACTCCTACGAGCAGTACTTC.

This chain's CDR3 is CASGSPWGGYTF. CDR3 DNA sequence: TGTGCCAGCGGATCCCCGTGGGGGGGCTACACCTTC. The rearrangement joins TRBV6-5 to TRBJ1-2, with D perhaps matching TRBD1 (5 bases). The CDR3 length is 12 residues. The germline V gene encodes CDR1 MNHEY and CDR2 SVGAGI. Between the trimmed V and J ends, which lost 8 bases and 8 bases, there was a span of 15 bases.

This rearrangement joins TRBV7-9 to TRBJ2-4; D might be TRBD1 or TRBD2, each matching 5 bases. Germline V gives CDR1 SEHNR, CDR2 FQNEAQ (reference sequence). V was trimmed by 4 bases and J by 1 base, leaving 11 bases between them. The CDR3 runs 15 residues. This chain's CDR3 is CASSSAGTAKNIQYF. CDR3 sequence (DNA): TGTGCCAGCAGCTCGGCCGGGACCGCCAAAAACATTCAGTACTTC.

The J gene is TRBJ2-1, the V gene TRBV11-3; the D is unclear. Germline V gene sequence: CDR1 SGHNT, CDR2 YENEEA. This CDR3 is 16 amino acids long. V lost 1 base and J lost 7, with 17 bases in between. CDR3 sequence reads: CASSLGLQIGQNEQFF. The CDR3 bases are TGTGCCAGCAGCTTAGGCCTGCAGATCGGCCAGAATGAGCAGTTCTTC.

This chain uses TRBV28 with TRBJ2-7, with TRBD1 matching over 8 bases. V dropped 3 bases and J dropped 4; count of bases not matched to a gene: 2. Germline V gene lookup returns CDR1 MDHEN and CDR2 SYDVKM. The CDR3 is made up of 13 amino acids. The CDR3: CASSFTGGYEQYF. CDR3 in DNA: TGTGCCAGCAGTTTTACAGGGGGATACGAGCAGTACTTC.

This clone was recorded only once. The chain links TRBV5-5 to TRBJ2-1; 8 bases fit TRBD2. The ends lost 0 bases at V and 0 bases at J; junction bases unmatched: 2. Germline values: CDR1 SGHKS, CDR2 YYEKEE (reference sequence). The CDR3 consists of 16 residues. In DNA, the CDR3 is TGTGCCAGCAGCTTGGGACTAGCGTCCTCCTACAATGAGCAGTTCTTC. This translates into CASSLGLASSYNEQFF.

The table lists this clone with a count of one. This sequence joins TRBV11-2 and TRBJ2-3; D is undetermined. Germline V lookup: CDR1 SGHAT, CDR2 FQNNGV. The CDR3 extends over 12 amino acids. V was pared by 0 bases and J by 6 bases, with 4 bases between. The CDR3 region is CASSLDRDTQYF. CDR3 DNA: TGTGCCAGCAGCTTAGATCGGGATACGCAGTATTTT.

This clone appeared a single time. CDR3 region: CASSQDGQGRYGYTF. The CDR3 coding sequence is TGTGCCAGCAGCCAAGATGGACAGGGTCGATATGGCTACACCTTC. J is TRBJ1-2 and V is TRBV4-2; TRBD1 aligns across 8 bases. V was clipped by 0 bases and J by 5 bases; unmatched bases: 5. Looked up from germline, CDR1 is LGHNA and CDR2 is YNFKEQ. The CDR3 consists of 15 residues.

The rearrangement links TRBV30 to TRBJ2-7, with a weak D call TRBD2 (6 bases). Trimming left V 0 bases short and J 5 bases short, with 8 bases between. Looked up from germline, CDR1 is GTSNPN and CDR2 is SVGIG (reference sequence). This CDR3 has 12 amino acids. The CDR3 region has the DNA TGTGCCTGGAGTGTACGCGGGGACGAGCAGTACTTC. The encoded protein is CAWSVRGDEQYF.

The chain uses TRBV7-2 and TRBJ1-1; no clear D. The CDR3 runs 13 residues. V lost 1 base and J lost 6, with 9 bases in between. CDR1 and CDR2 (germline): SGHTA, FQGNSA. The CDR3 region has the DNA TGTGCCAGCAGCTTAGAGGGTTGGGCTGAAGCTTTCTTT. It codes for CASSLEGWAEAFF.

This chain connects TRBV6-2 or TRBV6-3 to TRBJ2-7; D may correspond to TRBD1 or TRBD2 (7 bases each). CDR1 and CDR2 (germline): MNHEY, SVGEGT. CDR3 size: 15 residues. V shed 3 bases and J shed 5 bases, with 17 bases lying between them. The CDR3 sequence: CASSYTGEGPDEQYF. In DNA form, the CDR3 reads TGTGCCAGCAGTTATACAGGGGAGGGCCCGGACGAGCAGTACTTC.

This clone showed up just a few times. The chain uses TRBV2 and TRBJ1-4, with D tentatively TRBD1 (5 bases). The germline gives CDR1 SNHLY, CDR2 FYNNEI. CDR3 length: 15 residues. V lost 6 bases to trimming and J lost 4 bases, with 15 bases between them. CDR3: CASRAMTAYNEKLFF. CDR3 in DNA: TGTGCCAGCAGGGCCATGACAGCATATAATGAAAAACTGTTTTTT.